One sample yielded the 32 T cell receptor beta chains listed below, sequenced in a study of blood T cell repertoires in COVID-19. Profiled with immunoSEQ multiplex PCR; TCRdb holds only in-frame clones, not every one. The sample shows 270,000 or so clones, approximately 89% of them seen only once. What was sequenced was PBMCs or T cells enriched from blood (not recorded which). These receptors originate from a middle-aged man who had been exposed to COVID-19.

The gene calls are TRBV19 and TRBJ1-4; 9 nucleotides line up with TRBD1. J was trimmed by 3 bases and V by 5 bases; bases with no gene match: 10. The CDR3 consists of 17 residues. Looked up from germline, CDR1 is LNHDA and CDR2 is SQIVND (reference sequence). As DNA, the CDR3 is TGTGCCAGTAGTCCCGGGACAGGGAAGTTCTCTAATGAAAAACTGTTTTTT. It specifies CASSPGTGKFSNEKLFF.

The V and J genes are TRBV9 and TRBJ1-2; D is undetermined. Per the germline V gene, CDR1 is SGDLS and CDR2 is YYNGEE. This CDR3 region has 11 residues. The V gene lost 7 bases and the J gene lost 4 bases, with 8 bases spanning the gap. The CDR3 sequence is CASGSTYGYTF. The CDR3 DNA sequence: TGTGCCAGCGGCAGTACCTATGGCTACACCTTC.

The genes are TRBV30 and TRBJ1-1, with a possible D match to TRBD1 (6 bases). Trimming took 3 bases from V and 1 from J, leaving 12 bases between them. This CDR3 region has 14 residues. Germline V gene lookup returns CDR1 GTSNPN and CDR2 SVGIG (reference sequence). In DNA form, the CDR3 reads TGTGCCTGGAGCTTGACAGGTCAGAACACTGAAGCTTTCTTT. Residues: CAWSLTGQNTEAFF.

This rearrangement joins TRBV19 to TRBJ2-7; the match to TRBD1 covers 7 bases. The germline CDR1 and CDR2 sequences are LNHDA and SQIVND (reference sequence). V trimming: 6 bases; J trimming: 6 bases; junction bases outside the gene matches: 14. The CDR3 extends over 15 amino acids. CDR3 DNA: TGTGCCAGTAGCCCAACGACAGGGCTCGTTTCCGAGCAGTACTTC. Amino acid sequence: CASSPTTGLVSEQYF.

This rearrangement joins TRBV11-2 to TRBJ2-5, with TRBD2 matching over 10 bases. The CDR3 runs to 16 residues. The germline CDR1 and CDR2 sequences are SGHAT and FQNNGV. V trimming: 5 bases; J trimming: 4 bases; junction bases outside the gene matches: 10. The CDR3 reads CASSLGSSGSLETQYF. CDR3 nucleotide sequence: TGTGCCAGCAGCCTCGGGTCTAGCGGGAGTCTAGAGACCCAGTACTTC.

The chain has TRBV10-2 and TRBJ2-1, with D unresolved. The CDR3 has 15 amino acids. Germline CDR1 reads WSHSY; CDR2 reads SAAADI. Trimming shortened V by 10 bases and J by 4 bases, and 20 bases separated the two germline ends. The CDR3 DNA reads TGCGCCACCAGGCGAGCGAGAAGCCCATACAATGAGCAGTTCTTC. Its protein is CATRRARSPYNEQFF.

The chain carries TRBV5-1 and TRBJ1-2, with 9 bases aligning to TRBD1. The CDR3 runs to 14 residues. Per the germline V gene, CDR1 is SGHRS and CDR2 is YFSETQ. V shed 4 bases, J shed 2 bases, and the junction held 3 bases outside the gene matches. The CDR3 bases are TGCGCCAGCAGCCCTGGACAGGGGAACTATGGCTACACCTTC. Encoded protein: CASSPGQGNYGYTF.

The CDR3 nucleotides read TGTGCCAGCAGCTCTTCGACAGGCATCGAAGCTTTCTTT. It specifies CASSSSTGIEAFF. The genes are TRBV7-3 and TRBJ1-1, with D tentatively TRBD1 (6 bases). Deletions cut 4 bases from V and 8 bases from J, with 14 bases between. The CDR3 has 13 residues. The germline gives CDR1 SGHTA, CDR2 FQGTGA.

V is TRBV5-6 and J is TRBJ2-7; 8 positions agree with TRBD2. Germline values: CDR1 SGHDT, CDR2 YYEEEE. This CDR3 is built from 17 residues. The V segment lost 0 bases and the J segment 7 bases; nucleotides outside the gene matches: 15. The CDR3 loop reads CASSLAVHFSGSLEQYF. CDR3 sequence (DNA): TGTGCCAGCAGCTTGGCGGTACACTTCAGCGGGAGTTTGGAGCAGTACTTC.

The chain employs TRBV6-2 or TRBV6-3 and TRBJ2-1; 10 nucleotides agree with TRBD2. The CDR3 spans 15 residues. Trimming cost V 6 bases and J 4 bases; bases outside gene matches: 6. Looked up from germline, CDR1 is MNHEY and CDR2 is SVGEGT. CDR3 nucleotides: TGTGCCAGCAGCCCCGGGACTAGCGTTTACAATGAGCAGTTCTTC. It translates to CASSPGTSVYNEQFF.

The chain employs TRBV5-8 and TRBJ2-7, with 11 positions matching TRBD1. This CDR3 has 14 amino acids. The ends lost 6 bases at V and 2 bases at J; junction bases unmatched: 4. Germline V gene lookup returns CDR1 SGHTS and CDR2 YDEGEE. The CDR3 DNA reads as TGTGCCAGCAAGGGGACAGGGGGGCCCTACGAGCAGTACTTC. It is translated as CASKGTGGPYEQYF.

The chain has TRBV5-6 and TRBJ2-7; 11 positions match TRBD2. J gave up 4 bases and V 4 bases, and 7 bases lay outside the gene matches. Per germline, CDR1 SGHDT and CDR2 YYEEEE. The CDR3 extends over 15 amino acids. CDR3 in DNA: TGTGCCAGCAGCCGACCGGGACTAGCGGAATACGAGCAGTACTTC. Protein: CASSRPGLAEYEQYF.

This sequence joins TRBV7-9 and TRBJ2-3; D perhaps matches TRBD1 (6 bases). The CDR3 sequence is 16 residues long. Germline-derived CDR1 and CDR2 are SEHNR and FQNEAQ (reference sequence). Trimming pared 4 bases from V and 2 bases from J, leaving 16 bases between. The CDR3: CASSSYVNRVTDTQYF. The DNA for the CDR3 is TGTGCCAGCAGCTCTTACGTCAACAGGGTCACAGATACGCAGTATTTT.

This chain joins TRBV5-1 and TRBJ1-2, with a possible D match to TRBD1 (6 bases). V was clipped by 4 bases and J by 3 bases, with 16 bases between them. This CDR3 is 15 amino acids long. Germline CDR1 reads SGHRS; CDR2 reads YFSETQ. The CDR3 loop reads CASSAFSTGYYGYTF. The CDR3 DNA follows: TGCGCCAGCAGCGCCTTCAGCACAGGGTACTATGGCTACACCTTC.

This clone was recorded only once. The chain employs TRBV28 and TRBJ2-7, with TRBD2 matching 11 bases. Germline V gene lookup returns CDR1 MDHEN and CDR2 SYDVKM. The CDR3 contains 15 residues. V lost 5 bases and J lost 5; bases outside the gene matches: 8. The CDR3 protein is CASSRGLAAPHEQYF. The CDR3 coding sequence is TGTGCCAGCAGTAGGGGACTAGCGGCCCCCCACGAGCAGTACTTC.

The chain uses TRBV9 and TRBJ2-1; TRBD1 is a possible D gene (5 bases). This CDR3 region has 15 residues. Germline assignment: CDR1 SGDLS and CDR2 YYNGEE. Trimming took 1 base from V and 7 from J, leaving 15 bases between them. The CDR3 spells CASSVSVGQGNEQFF. The CDR3 nucleotides read TGTGCCAGCAGCGTAAGCGTCGGCCAGGGTAATGAGCAGTTCTTC.

This rearrangement joins TRBV14 to TRBJ1-2; maybe TRBD1 (5 bases). CDR3 size: 14 residues. V was clipped by 0 bases and J by 2 bases, with 7 bases between them. Germline V gives CDR1 SGHDN, CDR2 FVKESK. CDR3 nucleotide sequence: TGTGCCAGCAGCCAAGATCCAGGGAACTATGGCTACACCTTC. Translation gives CASSQDPGNYGYTF. The whole variable domain, remainder taken from reference TRBV14 and TRBJ1-2, is EAGVTQFPSHSVIEKGQTVTLRCDPISGHDNLYWYRRVMGKEIKFLLHFVKESKQDESGMPNNRFLAERTGGTYSTLKVQPAELEDSGVYFCASSQDPGNYGYTFGSGTRLTVV.

A remark on this clone: Other nucleotide sequences from this sample produce the same CDR3. The V gene is TRBV15, the J gene TRBJ2-3, with D perhaps TRBD2 (6 bases). V lost 5 bases and J 2 bases, leaving 8 bases between the germline ends. The germline gives CDR1 LNHNV, CDR2 YYDKDF (reference sequence). The CDR3 has 13 amino acids. The DNA of the CDR3 is TGTGCCACCAGCCGGGAGCTCACAGATACGCAGTATTTT. It yields the protein CATSRELTDTQYF.

The V call is TRBV5-4, the J call TRBJ2-3, with D unresolved. The CDR3 sequence is 15 residues long. Germline V gene sequence: CDR1 SGHNT, CDR2 YYREEE (reference sequence). Trimming took 0 bases from V and 0 from J, leaving 8 bases between them. CDR3 residues: CASSLEAESTDTQYF. CDR3 nucleotide sequence: TGTGCCAGCAGCTTGGAGGCGGAAAGCACAGATACGCAGTATTTT.

The gene calls are TRBV7-2 and TRBJ1-5; 7 bases agree with TRBD1. Germline loops: CDR1 SGHTA, CDR2 FQGNSA. The V gene end was trimmed by 1 base and the J gene end by 4 bases; junction bases not matched to a gene: 7. The CDR3 totals 16 residues. The CDR3 nucleotides read TGTGCCAGCAGCTTAGAACAGGGGTCGAGGAATCAGCCCCAGCATTTT. Protein sequence: CASSLEQGSRNQPQHF.

V is TRBV5-6 and J is TRBJ1-6, with a possible D match to TRBD1 (5 bases). From germline, CDR1 is SGHDT and CDR2 YYEEEE. The CDR3 length is 14 residues. Trimming took off 2 bases at V and 7 bases at J, with 10 bases between the two ends. This chain's CDR3 is CASSFRVDNSPLHF. The CDR3 DNA sequence: TGTGCCAGCAGCTTCAGGGTGGACAATTCACCCCTCCACTTT.

This rearrangement joins TRBV11-2 to TRBJ2-1; 7 bases agree with TRBD2. Trimming removed 2 bases from V and 12 bases from J; junction bases left unmatched: 7. The CDR3 sequence is 13 residues long. The V gene's germline CDR1 is SGHAT and CDR2 FQNNGV. The CDR3 reads CASSLLAAGRQFF. CDR3 DNA: TGTGCCAGCAGCTTACTAGCGGCGGGGAGGCAGTTCTTC.

The CDR3 nucleotides are TGTGCCAGCAGCTTGGACCGGGGGACCCAGTACTTC. This sequence encodes CASSLDRGTQYF. This chain uses TRBV5-6 with TRBJ2-5; D may be TRBD2 (5 bases). V was cut by 0 bases and J by 7 bases, with 7 bases left in between. CDR1 and CDR2 from the germline V gene are SGHDT and YYEEEE. This CDR3 spans 12 amino acids.

The rearrangement joins TRBV30 to TRBJ1-4; no definite D call. This CDR3 comprises 12 residues. V gave up 8 bases and J gave up 10 bases, with 17 bases separating them. Germline-derived CDR1 and CDR2 are GTSNPN and SVGIG (reference sequence). The CDR3 coding sequence is TGTGCCGTCTCGACCTTTCCGGGAAAACTGTTTTTT. This translates into CAVSTFPGKLFF.

This chain uses TRBV6-1 with TRBJ1-1; D gene unclear. Deletions cut 3 bases from V and 3 bases from J, with 20 bases between. Germline CDR1 is MNHNS and CDR2 is SASEGT. CDR3 length: 17 residues. CDR3 in amino acids: CASSEILALQEDTEAFF. The CDR3 nucleotides read TGTGCCAGCAGTGAGATTTTGGCCCTCCAAGAGGACACTGAAGCTTTCTTT.

This clone has more than one count but fewer than ten. The gene calls are TRBV30 and TRBJ1-6; D possibly corresponds to TRBD1 (5 bases). Germline V gene lookup returns CDR1 GTSNPN and CDR2 SVGIG (reference sequence). This CDR3 spans 14 amino acids. Trimming stripped 4 bases from V and 7 bases from J, with 14 bases between. The CDR3 region is CAWTRAGINSPLHF. CDR3 coding DNA: TGTGCCTGGACTAGGGCAGGGATAAATTCACCCCTCCACTTT.

The chain combines TRBV28 with TRBJ1-5; no definite D call. V dropped 9 bases and J dropped 0 bases, with 21 bases sitting between them. CDR3 length: 17 residues. The germline CDR1 and CDR2 sequences are MDHEN and SYDVKM. The CDR3 DNA follows: TGTGCCAGTTCCTTTCCAGGATCGCCGTATAGCAATCAGCCCCAGCATTTT. The encoded protein is CASSFPGSPYSNQPQHF.

The J gene is TRBJ2-7, the V gene TRBV14; TRBD2 might be the D (6 bases). Trimming stripped 6 bases from V and 2 bases from J, with 17 bases between. Looked up from germline, CDR1 is SGHDN and CDR2 is FVKESK. The CDR3 is 15 amino acids. DNA of the CDR3: TGTGCCAGCAGGCGGGCCGGGACTGCCACCTACGAGCAGTACTTC. It translates to CASRRAGTATYEQYF.

This clone was seen only once. The chain couples TRBV19 to TRBJ2-7; 10 bases align to TRBD1. This CDR3 is built from 13 residues. The J segment lost 1 base and the V segment lost 7 bases, leaving 1 base of the junction unmatched. Germline V gives CDR1 LNHDA, CDR2 SQIVND (reference sequence). As DNA, the CDR3 is TGTGCCAGTAAGGACAGGGGGTCCTACGAGCAGTACTTC. Translating it yields CASKDRGSYEQYF.

The chain couples TRBV7-6 to TRBJ1-5, with TRBD1 as a possible D gene (6 bases). Trimming shortened V by 1 base and J by 7 bases, and 14 bases separated the two germline ends. This CDR3 contains 15 residues. Germline V gives CDR1 SGHVS, CDR2 FNYEAQ. Here the CDR3 reads CASSLDGGGGQPQHF. The CDR3 coding sequence is TGTGCCAGCAGCTTAGACGGGGGCGGGGGCCAGCCCCAGCATTTT.

The chain recombines TRBV5-1 with TRBJ2-2; 7 nucleotides agree with TRBD2. The V gene's germline CDR1 is SGHRS and CDR2 YFSETQ. This CDR3 is 15 amino acids long. Trimming took 0 bases from V and 5 from J; bases not matched to a gene: 4. The CDR3 sequence is CASSLASGPTGELFF. The CDR3 DNA follows: TGCGCCAGCAGCTTGGCTAGCGGTCCTACCGGGGAGCTGTTTTTT.

The chain has TRBV10-3 and TRBJ2-7; 8 positions match TRBD2. CDR3 length equals 14 residues. The V and J ends lost 3 bases and 3 bases, in that order; junction bases with no gene match: 4. CDR1 ENHRY and CDR2 SYGVKD come from the germline V gene. CDR3 loop: CAISELADHYEQYF. DNA for the CDR3: TGTGCCATCAGTGAACTAGCGGATCACTACGAGCAGTACTTC.